Presented here are 14 T cell receptor beta chains from one specimen sequenced in a study of neoadjuvant anti-PD-1 for oral cavity cancer. Data came from immunoSEQ multiplex PCR; TCRdb stores just in-frame clones and leaves some out. The sample yields roughly 14,000 clones, 65% to 80% seen once. Described time point: after neoadjuvant nivolumab, at surgical resection. Sequenced material: PBMCs, taken after nivolumab (anti-PD-1) treatment. These receptors were collected from a person between 40 and 79 years old with oral cavity squamous cell carcinoma.

The genes are TRBV10-3 and TRBJ1-1; 8 nucleotides match TRBD1. The J segment lost 2 bases and the V segment lost 0 bases, leaving 5 bases of the junction unmatched. Germline lookup yields CDR1 ENHRY and CDR2 SYGVKD. CDR3 length: 16 amino acids. The CDR3 DNA follows: TGTGCCATCAGTGAGTCTGGCGGACAGGGTAACACTGAAGCTTTCTTT. Protein sequence: CAISESGGQGNTEAFF.

This clone was found once. The chain carries TRBV19 and TRBJ2-2, with unresolved D. V lost 3 bases, J lost 4 bases, and 3 bases lay in between. Per germline, CDR1 LNHDA and CDR2 SQIVND (reference sequence). The CDR3 covers 12 residues. In DNA, the CDR3 is TGTGCCAGTAGTATCTCCACCGGGGAGCTGTTTTTT. This gives the protein CASSISTGELFF.

The chain joins TRBV5-1 to TRBJ2-7; D is unresolved. V lost 0 bases, J lost 2 bases, and 12 bases lay in between. Germline V gene lookup returns CDR1 SGHRS and CDR2 YFSETQ. There are 15 residues in the CDR3. The CDR3 loop is CASSLVGVPTYEQYF. The CDR3 DNA reads as TGCGCCAGCAGCTTGGTCGGAGTACCAACCTACGAGCAGTACTTC. Filled out from reference TRBV5-1 and TRBJ2-7, the complete variable domain reads KAGVTQTPRYLIKTRGQQVTLSCSPISGHRSVSWYQQTPGQGLQFLFEYFSETQRNKGNFPGRFSGRQFSNSRSEMNVSTLELGDSALYLCASSLVGVPTYEQYFGPGTRLTVT.

The chain recombines TRBV30 with TRBJ1-5; D may be TRBD1 (5 bases). This CDR3 is 13 amino acids long. The germline V gene encodes CDR1 GTSNPN and CDR2 SVGIG (reference sequence). The V gene lost 1 base and the J gene lost 1 base, with 5 bases spanning the gap. The CDR3 is CAWSGGSNQPQHF. CDR3 nucleotide sequence: TGTGCCTGGAGTGGGGGGAGCAATCAGCCCCAGCATTTT.

J is TRBJ1-1 and V is TRBV19; D is unclear. The ends were cut back, 3 bases at V and 1 base at J, with 12 bases in the middle. Per germline, CDR1 LNHDA and CDR2 SQIVND (reference sequence). The CDR3 loop spans 15 amino acids. CDR3 DNA sequence: TGTGCCAGTAGTATCCTTGGGTTCACGAACACTGAAGCTTTCTTT. Translation gives CASSILGFTNTEAFF.

The genes are TRBV27 and TRBJ2-7; tentative D call: TRBD1 (5 bases). V was trimmed by 6 bases and J by 2 bases, leaving 5 bases between them. From germline, CDR1 is MNHEY and CDR2 SMNVEV (reference sequence). This CDR3 has 11 residues. This chain's CDR3 is CASRGPYEQYF. The CDR3 DNA sequence: TGTGCCAGCAGGGGGCCCTACGAGCAGTACTTC.

The chain links TRBV7-2 to TRBJ2-7, with 10 bases fitting TRBD2. V shed 5 bases, J shed 5 bases, and the junction held 9 bases outside the gene matches. The CDR3 totals 15 residues. Per germline, CDR1 SGHTA and CDR2 FQGNSA. The CDR3 loop reads CASSASSGSFNEQYF. DNA for the CDR3: TGTGCCAGCAGCGCCTCTAGCGGGAGTTTCAACGAGCAGTACTTC.

This chain joins TRBV14 and TRBJ2-2; TRBD2 is a possible D gene (6 bases). The CDR3 runs 14 residues. Trimming took off 8 bases at V and 2 bases at J, with 12 bases between the two ends. Per the germline V gene, CDR1 is SGHDN and CDR2 is FVKESK. The CDR3 DNA follows: TGTGCCAGCGCGGAGGGCCTAAACACCGGGGAGCTGTTTTTT. This translates into CASAEGLNTGELFF.

This chain joins TRBV7-9 and TRBJ2-3; tentative D call: TRBD2 (5 bases). The V gene lost 5 bases and the J gene lost 7 bases, with 25 bases spanning the gap. CDR1 and CDR2 from the germline V gene are SEHNR and FQNEAQ (reference sequence). The CDR3 sequence is 17 residues long. The CDR3 DNA sequence: TGTGCCAGCAGCGTCGAAACACTAGATCGGTCCACGAATACGCAGTATTTT. This codes for CASSVETLDRSTNTQYF.

The chain carries TRBV29-1 and TRBJ2-1; 8 nucleotides align to TRBD1. J was trimmed by 7 bases and V by 4 bases; bases with no gene match: 3. This CDR3 region has 12 residues. Germline CDR1 reads SQVTM; CDR2 reads ANQGSEA. The CDR3 DNA reads TGCAGCGTTGGACGGACAGGGAATGAGCAGTTCTTC. Protein: CSVGRTGNEQFF.

V gene TRBV9 combines with J gene TRBJ2-1, with D perhaps being TRBD1 or TRBD2 (5 bases each). The CDR3 spans 15 residues. Germline-derived CDR1 and CDR2 are SGDLS and YYNGEE. V was shortened by 0 bases and J by 2 bases, with 9 bases between the two germline ends. The DNA for the CDR3 is TGTGCCAGCAGCGTAGGAGGGACGACCTACAATGAGCAGTTCTTC. Its protein is CASSVGGTTYNEQFF.

The chain joins TRBV27 to TRBJ2-1; 14 bases match TRBD2. Germline CDR1 reads MNHEY; CDR2 reads SMNVEV (reference sequence). With 5 bases clipped from V and 4 bases from J, the junction kept 4 bases outside the gene matches. CDR3 length: 16 residues. CDR3 in DNA: TGTGCCAGCAGTCTGCGACTAGCGGGAGGGTACAATGAGCAGTTCTTC. It encodes CASSLRLAGGYNEQFF.

The V call is TRBV5-4, the J call TRBJ2-3; no reliable D call. The germline V gene has CDR1 SGHNT and CDR2 YYREEE (reference sequence). The CDR3 has 12 residues. V shed 0 bases and J shed 4 bases, with 3 bases lying between them. CDR3 protein: CASSLESDTQYF. CDR3 DNA: TGTGCCAGCAGCTTGGAATCAGATACGCAGTATTTT.

This clone occurred a few times. The chain employs TRBV9 and TRBJ1-1; no firm D call. CDR1 SGDLS and CDR2 YYNGEE come from the germline V gene. Between the trimmed V and J ends, which lost 4 bases and 8 bases, there was a span of 12 bases. CDR3 length: 12 amino acids. CDR3 amino acids: CASSLLGGEAFF. The DNA of the CDR3 is TGTGCCAGCAGCCTCTTGGGAGGCGAAGCTTTCTTT. The whole variable domain, remainder taken from reference TRBV9 and TRBJ1-1, is DSGVTQTPKHLITATGQRVTLRCSPRSGDLSVYWYQQSLDQGLQFLIQYYNGEERAKGNILERFSAQQFPDLHSELNLSSLELGDSALYFCASSLLGGEAFFGQGTRLTVV.